The 5 T cell receptor beta chains below were found in one sample sequenced in a study of blood T cell repertoires in COVID-19. Here immunoSEQ multiplex PCR was the method, and the copy in TCRdb shows in-frame clones only, minus some. Of fewer than 400,000 clones in the sample, approximately 91% were seen once. The material sequenced was PBMCs or T cells enriched from blood (not recorded which). These receptors were collected from a man aged 60 to 69 who had recovered from COVID-19.

The chain is built from TRBV28 and TRBJ2-2; the D is unclear. Trimming cost V 3 bases and J 6 bases, with 8 bases left between them. Germline CDR1 is MDHEN and CDR2 is SYDVKM. This CDR3 is built from 13 residues. CDR3 in amino acids: CASSFVAPGELFF. The DNA for the CDR3 is TGTGCCAGCAGTTTCGTAGCCCCCGGGGAGCTGTTTTTT.

This chain uses TRBV5-1 with TRBJ2-7; TRBD2 agrees at 7 bases. Trimming took 1 base from V and 3 from J; bases not matched to a gene: 16. Germline V gene sequence: CDR1 SGHRS, CDR2 YFSETQ. The CDR3 contains 18 residues. The CDR3 region is CASSLRGRGEAGIYEQYF. Written as DNA, the CDR3 is TGCGCCAGCAGCTTGAGGGGAAGGGGAGAAGCGGGAATCTACGAGCAGTACTTC.

The V call is TRBV5-1, the J call TRBJ2-7; the match to TRBD2 covers 8 bases. Germline loops: CDR1 SGHRS, CDR2 YFSETQ. Trimming removed 2 bases from V and 0 bases from J; junction bases left unmatched: 4. CDR3 length: 15 amino acids. CDR3 region: CASSLLAESSYEQYF. The CDR3 DNA reads as TGCGCCAGCAGCTTACTAGCGGAGAGCTCCTACGAGCAGTACTTC.

This chain links TRBV18 with TRBJ1-2; weak D call: TRBD1 (6 bases). Between the trimmed V and J ends, which lost 5 bases and 2 bases, there was a span of 24 bases. CDR1 KGHSH and CDR2 LQKENI come from the germline V gene. This CDR3 has 18 residues. The CDR3 loop reads CASSGSLGGAEKNYGYTF. CDR3 nucleotides: TGTGCCAGCTCAGGTTCCCTTGGGGGCGCAGAGAAGAACTATGGCTACACCTTC.

The chain employs TRBV4-2 and TRBJ1-6; 8 positions match TRBD1. The V segment lost 0 bases and the J segment 16 bases; nucleotides outside the gene matches: 8. The CDR3 is made up of 14 amino acids. Germline loops: CDR1 LGHNA, CDR2 YNFKEQ. The CDR3 region is CASSQDKDRGPLHF. The CDR3 DNA is TGTGCCAGCAGCCAAGATAAAGACAGGGGCCCGCTCCACTTT.